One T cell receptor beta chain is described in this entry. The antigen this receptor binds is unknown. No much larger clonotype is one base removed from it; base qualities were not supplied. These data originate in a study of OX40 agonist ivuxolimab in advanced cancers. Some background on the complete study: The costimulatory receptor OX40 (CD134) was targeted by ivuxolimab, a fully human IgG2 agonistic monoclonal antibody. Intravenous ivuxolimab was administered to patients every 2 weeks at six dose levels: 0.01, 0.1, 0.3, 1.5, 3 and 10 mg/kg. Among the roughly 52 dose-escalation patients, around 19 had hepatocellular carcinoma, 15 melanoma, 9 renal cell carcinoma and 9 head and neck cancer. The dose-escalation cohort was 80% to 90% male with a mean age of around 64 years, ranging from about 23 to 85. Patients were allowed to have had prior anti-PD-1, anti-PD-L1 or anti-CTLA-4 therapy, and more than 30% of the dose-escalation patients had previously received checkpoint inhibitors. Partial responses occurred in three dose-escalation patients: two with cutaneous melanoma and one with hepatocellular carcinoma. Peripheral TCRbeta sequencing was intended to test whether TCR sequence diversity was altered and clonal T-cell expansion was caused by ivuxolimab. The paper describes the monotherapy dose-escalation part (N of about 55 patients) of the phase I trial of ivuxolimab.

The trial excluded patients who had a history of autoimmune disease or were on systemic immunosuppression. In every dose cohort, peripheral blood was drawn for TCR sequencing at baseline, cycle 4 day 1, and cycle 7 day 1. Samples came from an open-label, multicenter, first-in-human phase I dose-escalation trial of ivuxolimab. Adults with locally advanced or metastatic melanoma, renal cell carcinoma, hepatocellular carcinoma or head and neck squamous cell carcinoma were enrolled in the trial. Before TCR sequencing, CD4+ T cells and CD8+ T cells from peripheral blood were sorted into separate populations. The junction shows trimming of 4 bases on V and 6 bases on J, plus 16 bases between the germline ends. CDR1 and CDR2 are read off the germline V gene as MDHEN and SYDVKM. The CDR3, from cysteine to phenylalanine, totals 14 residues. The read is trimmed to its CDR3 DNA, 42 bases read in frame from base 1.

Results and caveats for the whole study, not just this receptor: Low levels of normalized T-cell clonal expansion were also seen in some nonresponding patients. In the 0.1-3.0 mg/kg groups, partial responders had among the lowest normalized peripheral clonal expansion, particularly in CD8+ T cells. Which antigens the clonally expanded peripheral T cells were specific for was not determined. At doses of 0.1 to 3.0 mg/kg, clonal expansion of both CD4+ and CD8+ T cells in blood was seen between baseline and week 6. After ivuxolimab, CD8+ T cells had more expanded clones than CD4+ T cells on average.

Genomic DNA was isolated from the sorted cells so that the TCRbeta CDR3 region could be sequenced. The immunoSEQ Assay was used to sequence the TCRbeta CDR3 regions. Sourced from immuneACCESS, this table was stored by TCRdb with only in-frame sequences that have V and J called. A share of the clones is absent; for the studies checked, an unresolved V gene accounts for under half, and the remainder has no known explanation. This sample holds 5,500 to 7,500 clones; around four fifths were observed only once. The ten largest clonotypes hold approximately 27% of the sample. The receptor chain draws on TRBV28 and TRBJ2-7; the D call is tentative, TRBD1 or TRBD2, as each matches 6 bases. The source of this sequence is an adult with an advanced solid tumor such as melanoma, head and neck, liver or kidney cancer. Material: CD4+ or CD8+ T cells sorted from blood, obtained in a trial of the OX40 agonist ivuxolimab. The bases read TGTGCCAGCAGTTGGGGGGCGGGAAGCTCCGAGCAGTACTTC. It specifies CASSWGAGSSEQYF.